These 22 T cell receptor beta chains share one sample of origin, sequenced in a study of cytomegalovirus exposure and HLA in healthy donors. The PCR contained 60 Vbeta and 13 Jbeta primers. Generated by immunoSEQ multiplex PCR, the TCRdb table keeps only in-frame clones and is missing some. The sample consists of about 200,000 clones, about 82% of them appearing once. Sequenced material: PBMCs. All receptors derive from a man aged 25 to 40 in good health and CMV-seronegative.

Here the CDR3 DNA reads TGTGCCACCAGCAAACGTCAGACAGGGTGGGATGGCTACACCTTC. It yields the protein CATSKRQTGWDGYTF. The V gene is TRBV15, the J gene TRBJ1-2; 7 nucleotides align to TRBD1. Germline-derived CDR1 and CDR2 are LNHNV and YYDKDF (reference sequence). Unmatched junction bases numbered 11, after V lost 4 bases and J lost 6 bases. CDR3 length equals 15 residues.

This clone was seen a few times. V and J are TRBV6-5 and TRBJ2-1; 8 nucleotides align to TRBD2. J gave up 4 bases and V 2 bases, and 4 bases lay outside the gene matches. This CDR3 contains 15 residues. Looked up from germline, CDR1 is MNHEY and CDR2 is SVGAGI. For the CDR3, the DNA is TGTGCCAGCAGTTACGGCGGGGGGAAGTACAATGAGCAGTTCTTC. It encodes CASSYGGGKYNEQFF.

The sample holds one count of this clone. The chain's CDR3 is CASSFGDSPLHF. The DNA for the CDR3 is TGTGCCAGCAGCTTCGGAGATTCACCCCTCCACTTT. V is TRBV7-2 and J is TRBJ1-6; D gene ambiguous. From germline, CDR1 is SGHTA and CDR2 FQGNSA. This CDR3 contains 12 residues. The V end lost 3 bases, the J end lost 8 bases, and 5 bases lay between the germline ends.

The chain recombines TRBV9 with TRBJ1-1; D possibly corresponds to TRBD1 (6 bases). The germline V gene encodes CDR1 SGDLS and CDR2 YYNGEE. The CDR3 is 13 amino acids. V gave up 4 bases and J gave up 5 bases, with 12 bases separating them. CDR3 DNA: TGTGCCAGCAGCCCACCGACAGGTACTGAAGCTTTCTTT. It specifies CASSPPTGTEAFF.

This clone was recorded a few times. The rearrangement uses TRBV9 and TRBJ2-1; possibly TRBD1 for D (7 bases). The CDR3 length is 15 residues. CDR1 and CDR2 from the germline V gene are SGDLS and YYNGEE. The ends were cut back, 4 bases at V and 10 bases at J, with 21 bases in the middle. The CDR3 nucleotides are TGTGCCAGCAGCCCCGGGGGCAGGGGGTCGGGAGAGCAGTTCTTC. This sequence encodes CASSPGGRGSGEQFF. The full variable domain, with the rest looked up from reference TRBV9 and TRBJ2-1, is DSGVTQTPKHLITATGQRVTLRCSPRSGDLSVYWYQQSLDQGLQFLIQYYNGEERAKGNILERFSAQQFPDLHSELNLSSLELGDSALYFCASSPGGRGSGEQFFGPGTRLTVL.

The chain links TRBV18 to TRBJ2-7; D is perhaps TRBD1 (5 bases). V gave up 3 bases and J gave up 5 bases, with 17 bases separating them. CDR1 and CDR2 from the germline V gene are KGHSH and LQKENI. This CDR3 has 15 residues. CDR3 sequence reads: CASSPGRQGGHEQYF. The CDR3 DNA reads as TGTGCCAGCTCACCGGGGCGTCAGGGTGGTCACGAGCAGTACTTC.

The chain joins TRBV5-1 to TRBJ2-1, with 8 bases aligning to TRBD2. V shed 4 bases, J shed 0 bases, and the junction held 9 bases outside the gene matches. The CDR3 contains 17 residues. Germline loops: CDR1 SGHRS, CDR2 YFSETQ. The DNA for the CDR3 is TGCGCCAGCAGCCCAGTAGCGGGGCCTGACTCCTACAATGAGCAGTTCTTC. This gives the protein CASSPVAGPDSYNEQFF.

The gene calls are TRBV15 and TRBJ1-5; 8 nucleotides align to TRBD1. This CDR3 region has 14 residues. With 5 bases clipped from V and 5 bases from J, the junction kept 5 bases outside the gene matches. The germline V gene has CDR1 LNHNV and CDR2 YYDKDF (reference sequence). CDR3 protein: CATSEGQEHQPQHF. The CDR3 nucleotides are TGTGCCACCAGCGAGGGACAGGAACATCAGCCCCAGCATTTT.

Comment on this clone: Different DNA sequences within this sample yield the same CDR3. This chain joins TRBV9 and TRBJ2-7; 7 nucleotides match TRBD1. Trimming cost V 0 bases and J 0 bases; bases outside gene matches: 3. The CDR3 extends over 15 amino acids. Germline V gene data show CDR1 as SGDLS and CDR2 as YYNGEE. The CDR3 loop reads CASSVGAGGSYEQYF. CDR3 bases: TGTGCCAGCAGCGTAGGGGCAGGGGGCTCCTACGAGCAGTACTTC. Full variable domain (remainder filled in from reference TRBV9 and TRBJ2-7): DSGVTQTPKHLITATGQRVTLRCSPRSGDLSVYWYQQSLDQGLQFLIQYYNGEERAKGNILERFSAQQFPDLHSELNLSSLELGDSALYFCASSVGAGGSYEQYFGPGTRLTVT.

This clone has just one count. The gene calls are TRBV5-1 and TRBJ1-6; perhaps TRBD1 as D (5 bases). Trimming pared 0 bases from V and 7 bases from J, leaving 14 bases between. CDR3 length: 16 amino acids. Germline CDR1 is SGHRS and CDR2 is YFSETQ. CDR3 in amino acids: CASSLEPLGLNSPLHF. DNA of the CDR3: TGCGCCAGCAGCTTGGAGCCTTTGGGACTGAATTCACCCCTCCACTTT.

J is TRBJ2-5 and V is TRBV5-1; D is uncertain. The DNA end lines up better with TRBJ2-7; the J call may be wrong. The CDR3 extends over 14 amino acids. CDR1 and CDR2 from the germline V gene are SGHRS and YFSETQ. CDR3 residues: CASSLGGTSYEQYF. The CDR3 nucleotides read TGCGCCAGCAGCTTGGGAGGCACCTCCTACGAGCAGTACTTC.

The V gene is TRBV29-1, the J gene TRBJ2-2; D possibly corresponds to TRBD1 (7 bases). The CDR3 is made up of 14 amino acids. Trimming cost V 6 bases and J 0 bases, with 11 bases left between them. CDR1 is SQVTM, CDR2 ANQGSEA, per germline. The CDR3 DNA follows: TGCAGCGTGGCGGGACAGTCGAACACCGGGGAGCTGTTTTTT. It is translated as CSVAGQSNTGELFF.

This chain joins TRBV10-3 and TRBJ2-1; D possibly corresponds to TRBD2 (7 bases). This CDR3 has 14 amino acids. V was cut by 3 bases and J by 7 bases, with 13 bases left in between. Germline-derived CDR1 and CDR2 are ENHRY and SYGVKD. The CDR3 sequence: CAISERGAGNEQFF. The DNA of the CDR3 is TGTGCCATCAGTGAACGGGGGGCGGGAAATGAGCAGTTCTTC.

The CDR3 region has the DNA TGTGCCAGCAAGGGGGACAGTAGCAATCAGCCCCAGCATTTT. As protein: CASKGDSSNQPQHF. V usage is TRBV6-1 and J usage is TRBJ1-5, with 7 bases fitting TRBD1. This CDR3 comprises 14 residues. Germline-derived CDR1 and CDR2 are MNHNS and SASEGT. The V gene end was trimmed by 7 bases and the J gene end by 0 bases; junction bases not matched to a gene: 3.

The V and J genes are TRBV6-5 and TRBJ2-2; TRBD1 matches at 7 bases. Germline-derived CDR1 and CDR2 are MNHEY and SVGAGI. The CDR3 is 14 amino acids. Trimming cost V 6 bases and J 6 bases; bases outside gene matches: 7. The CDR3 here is CASSYRQGPGELFF. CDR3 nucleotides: TGTGCCAGCAGCTATCGACAGGGTCCCGGGGAGCTGTTTTTT.

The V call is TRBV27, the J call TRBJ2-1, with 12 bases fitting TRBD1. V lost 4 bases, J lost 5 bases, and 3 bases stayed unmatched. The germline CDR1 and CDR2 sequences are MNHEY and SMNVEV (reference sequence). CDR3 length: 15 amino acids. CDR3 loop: CASSSGTGGHNEQFF. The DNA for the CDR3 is TGTGCCAGCAGTTCCGGGACAGGGGGCCACAATGAGCAGTTCTTC.

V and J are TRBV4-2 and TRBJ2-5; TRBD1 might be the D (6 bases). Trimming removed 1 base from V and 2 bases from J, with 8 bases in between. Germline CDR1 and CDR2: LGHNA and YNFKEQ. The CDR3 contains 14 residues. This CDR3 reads CASSQATGQETQYF. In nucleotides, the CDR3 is TGTGCCAGCAGCCAAGCGACAGGACAAGAGACCCAGTACTTC.

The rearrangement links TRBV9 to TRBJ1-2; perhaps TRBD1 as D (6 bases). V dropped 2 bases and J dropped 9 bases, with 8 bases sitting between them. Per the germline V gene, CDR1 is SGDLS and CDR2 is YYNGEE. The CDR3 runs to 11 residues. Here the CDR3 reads CASSVGQSYTF. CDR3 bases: TGTGCCAGCAGCGTGGGACAAAGCTACACCTTC.

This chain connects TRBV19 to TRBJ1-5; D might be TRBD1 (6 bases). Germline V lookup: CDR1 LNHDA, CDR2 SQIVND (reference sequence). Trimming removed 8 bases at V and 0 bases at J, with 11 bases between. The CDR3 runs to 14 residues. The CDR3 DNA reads TGTGCCAGTGGGAGGGGGAATAGCAATCAGCCCCAGCATTTT. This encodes CASGRGNSNQPQHF.

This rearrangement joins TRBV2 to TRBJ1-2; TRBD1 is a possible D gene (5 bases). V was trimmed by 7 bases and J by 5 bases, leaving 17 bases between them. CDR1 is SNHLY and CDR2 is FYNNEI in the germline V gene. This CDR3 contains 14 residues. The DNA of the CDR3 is TGTGCCAGCACCCTGACACGGCGGGGGTATGGCTACACCTTC. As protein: CASTLTRRGYGYTF.

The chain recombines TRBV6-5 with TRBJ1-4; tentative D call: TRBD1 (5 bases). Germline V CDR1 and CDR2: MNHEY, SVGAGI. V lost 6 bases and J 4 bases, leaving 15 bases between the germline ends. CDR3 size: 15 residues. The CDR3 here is CASSPRGGGNEKLFF. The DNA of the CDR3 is TGTGCCAGCAGCCCACGCGGGGGTGGTAATGAAAAACTGTTTTTT.

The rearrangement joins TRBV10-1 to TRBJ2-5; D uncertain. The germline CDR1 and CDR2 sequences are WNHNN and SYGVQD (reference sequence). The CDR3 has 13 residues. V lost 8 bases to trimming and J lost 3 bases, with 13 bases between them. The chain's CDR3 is CASARVWKETQYF. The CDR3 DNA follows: TGCGCCAGCGCCCGGGTTTGGAAAGAGACCCAGTACTTC.